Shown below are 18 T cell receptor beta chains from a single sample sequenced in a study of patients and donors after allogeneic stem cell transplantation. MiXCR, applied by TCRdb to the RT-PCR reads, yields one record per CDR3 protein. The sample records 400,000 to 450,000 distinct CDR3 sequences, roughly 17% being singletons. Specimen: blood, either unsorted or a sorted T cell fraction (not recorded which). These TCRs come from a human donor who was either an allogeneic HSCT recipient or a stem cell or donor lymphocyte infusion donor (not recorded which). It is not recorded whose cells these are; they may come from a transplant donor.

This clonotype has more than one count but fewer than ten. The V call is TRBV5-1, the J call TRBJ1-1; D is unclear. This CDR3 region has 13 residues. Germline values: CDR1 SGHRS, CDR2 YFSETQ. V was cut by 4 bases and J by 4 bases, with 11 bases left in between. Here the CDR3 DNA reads TGCGCCAGCAGCCTCCCGGGAGCCACTGAAGCTTTCTTT. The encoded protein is CASSLPGATEAFF. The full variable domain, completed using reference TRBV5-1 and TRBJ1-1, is KAGVTQTPRYLIKTRGQQVTLSCSPISGHRSVSWYQQTPGQGLQFLFEYFSETQRNKGNFPGRFSGRQFSNSRSEMNVSTLELGDSALYLCASSLPGATEAFFGQGTRLTVV.

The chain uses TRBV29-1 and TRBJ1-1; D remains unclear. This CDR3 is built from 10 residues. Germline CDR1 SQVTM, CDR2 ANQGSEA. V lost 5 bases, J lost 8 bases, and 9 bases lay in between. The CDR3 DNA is TGCAGCGTTTGGCGCGGAGAAGCTTTCTTT. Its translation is CSVWRGEAFF.

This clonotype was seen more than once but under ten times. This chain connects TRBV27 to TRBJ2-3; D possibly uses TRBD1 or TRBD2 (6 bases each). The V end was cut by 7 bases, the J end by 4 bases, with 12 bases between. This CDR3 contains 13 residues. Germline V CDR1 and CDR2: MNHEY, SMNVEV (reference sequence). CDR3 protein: CASMTGASDTQYF. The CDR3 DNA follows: TGTGCCAGCATGACGGGGGCTTCAGATACGCAGTATTTT.

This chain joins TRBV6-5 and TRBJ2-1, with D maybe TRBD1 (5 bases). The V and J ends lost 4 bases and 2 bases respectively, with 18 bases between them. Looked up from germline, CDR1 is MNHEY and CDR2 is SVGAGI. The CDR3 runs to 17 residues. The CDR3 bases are TGTGCCAGCAGTTTCCGGGCCGAAGACAGCGCCTACAATGAGCAGTTCTTC. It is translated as CASSFRAEDSAYNEQFF.

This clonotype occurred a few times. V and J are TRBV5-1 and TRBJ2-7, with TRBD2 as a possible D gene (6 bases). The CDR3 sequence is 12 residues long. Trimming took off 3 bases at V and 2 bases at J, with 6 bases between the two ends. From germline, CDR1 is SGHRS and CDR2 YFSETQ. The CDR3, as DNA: TGCGCCAGCAGCTGGGGGGCCTACGAGCAGTACTTC. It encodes CASSWGAYEQYF.

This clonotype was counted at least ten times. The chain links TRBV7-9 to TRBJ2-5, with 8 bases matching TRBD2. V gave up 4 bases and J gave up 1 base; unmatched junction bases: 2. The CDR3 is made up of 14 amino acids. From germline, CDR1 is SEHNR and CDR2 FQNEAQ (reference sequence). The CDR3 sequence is CASSSREAQETQYF. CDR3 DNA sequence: TGTGCCAGCAGCTCGCGGGAGGCCCAAGAGACCCAGTACTTC.

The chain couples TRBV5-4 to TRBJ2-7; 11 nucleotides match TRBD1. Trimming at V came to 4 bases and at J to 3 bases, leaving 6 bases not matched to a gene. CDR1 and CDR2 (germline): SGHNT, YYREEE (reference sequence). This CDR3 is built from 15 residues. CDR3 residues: CASSNGQGAYYEQYF. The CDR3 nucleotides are TGTGCCAGCAGCAACGGACAGGGGGCTTACTACGAGCAGTACTTC. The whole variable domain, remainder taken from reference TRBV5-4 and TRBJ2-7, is ETGVTQSPTHLIKTRGQQVTLRCSSQSGHNTVSWYQQALGQGPQFIFQYYREEENGRGNFPPRFSGLQFPNYSSELNVNALELDDSALYLCASSNGQGAYYEQYFGPGTRLTVT.

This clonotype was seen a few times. CDR3 sequence: CASSPPGRGLTDTQYF. The CDR3 coding sequence is TGTGCCAGTAGTCCCCCAGGGAGGGGCCTCACAGATACGCAGTATTTT. This rearrangement joins TRBV19 to TRBJ2-3; 7 bases map to TRBD2. The V gene end was trimmed by 5 bases and the J gene end by 2 bases; junction bases not matched to a gene: 10. Germline assignment: CDR1 LNHDA and CDR2 SQIVND (reference sequence). The CDR3 contains 16 residues. Full variable domain (rest looked up from reference TRBV19 and TRBJ2-3): DGGITQSPKYLFRKEGQNVTLSCEQNLNHDAMYWYRQDPGQGLRLIYYSQIVNDFQKGDIAEGYSVSREKKESFPLTVTSAQKNPTAFYLCASSPPGRGLTDTQYFGPGTRLTVL.

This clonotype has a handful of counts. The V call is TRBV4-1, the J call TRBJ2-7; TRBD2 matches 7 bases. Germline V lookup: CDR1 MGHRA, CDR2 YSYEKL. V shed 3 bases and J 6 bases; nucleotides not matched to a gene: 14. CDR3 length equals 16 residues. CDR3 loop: CASSHPQGGTGGEQYF. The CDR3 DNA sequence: TGCGCCAGCAGCCATCCTCAAGGAGGGACGGGAGGCGAGCAGTACTTC.

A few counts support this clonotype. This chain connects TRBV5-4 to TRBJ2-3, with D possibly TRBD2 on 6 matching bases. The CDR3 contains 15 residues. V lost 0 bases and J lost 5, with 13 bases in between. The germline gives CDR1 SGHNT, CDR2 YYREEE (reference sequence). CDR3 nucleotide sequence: TGTGCCAGCAGCTTGGCAGGCGCCGGGAGAGATACGCAGTATTTT. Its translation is CASSLAGAGRDTQYF.

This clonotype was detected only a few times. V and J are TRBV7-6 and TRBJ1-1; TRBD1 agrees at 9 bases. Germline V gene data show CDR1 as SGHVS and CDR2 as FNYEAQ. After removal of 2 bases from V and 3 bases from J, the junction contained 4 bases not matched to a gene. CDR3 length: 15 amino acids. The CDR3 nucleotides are TGTGCCAGCAGCTTAAGATGGACAGGGGACACTGAAGCTTTCTTT. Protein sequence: CASSLRWTGDTEAFF.

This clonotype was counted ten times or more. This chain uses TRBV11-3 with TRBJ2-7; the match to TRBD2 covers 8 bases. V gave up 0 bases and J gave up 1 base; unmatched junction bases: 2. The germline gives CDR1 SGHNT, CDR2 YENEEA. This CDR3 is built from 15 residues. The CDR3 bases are TGTGCCAGCAGCTTAGATGCGGGAGGTTCCTACGAGCAGTACTTC. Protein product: CASSLDAGGSYEQYF.

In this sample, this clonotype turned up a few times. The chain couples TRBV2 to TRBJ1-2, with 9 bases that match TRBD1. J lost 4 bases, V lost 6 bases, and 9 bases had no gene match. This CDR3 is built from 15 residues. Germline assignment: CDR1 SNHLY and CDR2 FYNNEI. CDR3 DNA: TGTGCCAGCAGCGATCCGGGACAGGGAACCTATGGCTACACCTTC. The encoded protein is CASSDPGQGTYGYTF.

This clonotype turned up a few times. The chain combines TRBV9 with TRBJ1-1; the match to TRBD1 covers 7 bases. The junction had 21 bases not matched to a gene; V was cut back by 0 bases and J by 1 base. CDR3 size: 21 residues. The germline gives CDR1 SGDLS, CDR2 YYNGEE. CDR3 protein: CASSVGWGTDTDHGENTEAFF. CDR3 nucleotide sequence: TGTGCCAGCAGCGTAGGGTGGGGGACAGACACCGACCATGGCGAGAACACTGAAGCTTTCTTT.

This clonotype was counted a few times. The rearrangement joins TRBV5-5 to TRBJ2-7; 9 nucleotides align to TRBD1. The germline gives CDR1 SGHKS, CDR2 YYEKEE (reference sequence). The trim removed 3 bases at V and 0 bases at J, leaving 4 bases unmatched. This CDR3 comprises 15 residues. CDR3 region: CASSYPGQGSYEQYF. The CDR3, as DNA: TGTGCCAGCAGCTATCCGGGACAGGGCTCCTACGAGCAGTACTTC.

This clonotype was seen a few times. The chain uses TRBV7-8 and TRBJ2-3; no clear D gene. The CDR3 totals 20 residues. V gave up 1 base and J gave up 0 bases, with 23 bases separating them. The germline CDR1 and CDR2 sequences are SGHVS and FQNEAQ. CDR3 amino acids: CASSLDSVGLPLESTDTQYF. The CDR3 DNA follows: TGTGCCAGCAGCTTAGATTCCGTAGGCCTTCCGCTTGAGAGCACAGATACGCAGTATTTT.

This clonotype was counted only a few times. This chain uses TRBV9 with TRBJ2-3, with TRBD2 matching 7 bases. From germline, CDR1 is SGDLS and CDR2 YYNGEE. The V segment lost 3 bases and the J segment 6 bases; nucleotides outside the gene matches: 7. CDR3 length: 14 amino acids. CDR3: CASSARLAWDTQYF. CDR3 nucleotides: TGTGCCAGCAGCGCGCGACTAGCATGGGATACGCAGTATTTT.

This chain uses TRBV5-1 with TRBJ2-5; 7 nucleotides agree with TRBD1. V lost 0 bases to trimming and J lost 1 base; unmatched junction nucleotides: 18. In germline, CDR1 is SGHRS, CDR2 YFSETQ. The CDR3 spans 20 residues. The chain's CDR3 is CASSLGLLMTGNKFQETQYF. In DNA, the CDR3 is TGCGCCAGCAGCTTGGGGTTGTTGATGACAGGGAACAAGTTCCAAGAGACCCAGTACTTC.